A single sample gave rise to the 6 T cell receptor beta chains below, sequenced in a study of CD8 T cells in ankylosing spondylitis (dated by TCRdb to 2015 to 2018). The receptor library was made with 5' RACE. Sequencing used an Illumina HiSeq 2500. TCRdb trimmed the raw reads at Q25, called clones with MiXCR and kept productive beta chains. CDR3 protein duplicates are merged, each entry listing the most common genes and DNA. This sample has about 110,000 distinct CDR3 sequences in its table, and about 25% of those were observed once. The biggest ten clones account for about 12% of the sample. Sequenced material: synovial fluid, either unsorted or a sorted T cell fraction (not recorded which). These receptors originate from a male donor with ankylosing spondylitis.

This rearrangement joins TRBV7-8 to TRBJ2-1; 8 nucleotides align to TRBD1. The CDR3 sequence is 17 residues long. V lost 3 bases and J lost 4; bases outside the gene matches: 11. The germline V gene has CDR1 SGHVS and CDR2 FQNEAQ. CDR3 loop: CASSFPIGQGPYNEQFF. The CDR3 bases are TGTGCCAGCAGCTTTCCCATCGGACAGGGACCTTACAATGAGCAGTTCTTC.

The gene calls are TRBV18 and TRBJ2-7; D might be TRBD1 (6 bases). Germline V lookup: CDR1 KGHSH, CDR2 LQKENI. Trimming left V 4 bases short and J 5 bases short, with 12 bases between. The CDR3 consists of 13 residues. DNA of the CDR3: TGTGCCAGCTCACTTAGTGGGGGCAACGAGCAGTACTTC. Residues: CASSLSGGNEQYF.

CDR3 in DNA: TGTGCCAGCAGCGATACAGGGGGAAAAAACATTCAGTACTTC. This sequence encodes CASSDTGGKNIQYF. The chain couples TRBV9 to TRBJ2-4, with 8 bases aligning to TRBD1. V gave up 3 bases and J gave up 4 bases; unmatched junction bases: 3. Germline assignment: CDR1 SGDLS and CDR2 YYNGEE. This CDR3 region has 14 residues.

The chain employs TRBV7-9 and TRBJ1-5; the match to TRBD1 covers 9 bases. Germline lookup yields CDR1 SEHNR and CDR2 FQNEAQ (reference sequence). V shed 4 bases, J shed 4 bases, and the junction held 5 bases outside the gene matches. This CDR3 has 15 amino acids. In DNA form, the CDR3 reads TGTGCCAGCAGCTCCACAGGGGGCGGTAATCAGCCCCAGCATTTT. Translated: CASSSTGGGNQPQHF.

The chain combines TRBV7-2 with TRBJ2-1; either TRBD1 or TRBD2 may fit D (5 bases each). The CDR3 is 15 residues long. V lost 1 base, J lost 6 bases, and 13 bases lay in between. The germline V gene has CDR1 SGHTA and CDR2 FQGNSA. This CDR3 reads CASSLVGVRGNEQFF. In nucleotides, the CDR3 is TGTGCCAGCAGCTTAGTGGGGGTACGGGGCAATGAGCAGTTCTTC.

V and J are TRBV20-1 and TRBJ1-2; D possibly corresponds to TRBD1 (5 bases). Germline lookup yields CDR1 DFQATT and CDR2 SNEGSKA (reference sequence). This CDR3 spans 13 amino acids. V lost 3 bases and J 5 bases, leaving 13 bases between the germline ends. The CDR3 DNA reads as TGCAGTGCTAGCCGGGGGGGGTTTTATGGCTACACCTTC. Protein: CSASRGGFYGYTF.